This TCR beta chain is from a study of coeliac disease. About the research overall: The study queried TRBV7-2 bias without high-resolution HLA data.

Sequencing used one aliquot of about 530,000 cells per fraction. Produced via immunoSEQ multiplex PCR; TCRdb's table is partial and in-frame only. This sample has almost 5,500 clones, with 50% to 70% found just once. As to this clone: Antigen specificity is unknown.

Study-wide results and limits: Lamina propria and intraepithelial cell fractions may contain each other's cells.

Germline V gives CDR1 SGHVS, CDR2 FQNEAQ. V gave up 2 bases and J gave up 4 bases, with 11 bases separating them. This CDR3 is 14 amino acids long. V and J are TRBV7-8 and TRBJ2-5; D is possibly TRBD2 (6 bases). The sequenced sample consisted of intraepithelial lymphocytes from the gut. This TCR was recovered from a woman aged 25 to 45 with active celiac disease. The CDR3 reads CASSLPPGGETQYF. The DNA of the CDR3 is TGTGCCAGCAGCTTACCTCCCGGGGGAGAGACCCAGTACTTC.